These 8 T cell receptor beta chains came from one sample sequenced in a study of neurological immune-mediated disorders. TCRdb recomputed calls from the 5' RACE reads with MiXCR, one row per CDR3 protein. The repertoire includes 25,000 to 35,000 distinct CDR3 sequences, roughly 20% of them detected once, and approximately 16% sits in the top ten. The sample consisted of PBMCs. Receptors were obtained from a woman aged 55 to 70 in good health.

This clonotype has a handful of counts. V is TRBV11-1 and J is TRBJ1-2; TRBD1 is a possible D gene (5 bases). V lost 5 bases to trimming and J lost 8 bases, with 15 bases between them. This CDR3 spans 13 amino acids. In germline, CDR1 is SGHAT, CDR2 FQDESV (reference sequence). CDR3 region: CASSRGQAEGYTF. The CDR3 DNA follows: TGTGCCAGCAGCCGAGGACAAGCAGAGGGCTACACCTTC.

Comments on this clonotype: This could be a read error, since a much larger clone is one nucleotide away. The gene calls are TRBV3-1 and TRBJ1-6; D may be TRBD1 (6 bases). Germline lookup yields CDR1 LGHDT and CDR2 YNNKEL (reference sequence). This CDR3 has 15 residues. Written as DNA, the CDR3 is TGTGCCAGCAGCCAAGAGCGGGGGCAAAATTCACCCCTCTACTTT. Residues: CASSQERGQNSPLYF.

This clonotype was detected many times. The J gene is TRBJ2-7, the V gene TRBV20-1, with TRBD2 identical over 9 bases. This CDR3 comprises 12 residues. Germline assignment: CDR1 DFQATT and CDR2 SNEGSKA (reference sequence). V lost 3 bases and J lost 4; bases outside the gene matches: 1. CDR3 sequence: CSASLAGYEQYF. DNA for the CDR3: TGCAGTGCTAGCCTAGCGGGATACGAGCAGTACTTC.

Of note for this clonotype: The CDR3 carries no conserved terminal phenylalanine or tryptophan, so it likely arises from a read error. The DNA is omitted, as the CDR3 cannot be located on it reliably, and the CDR3 follows TCRdb's listing. The CDR3: CSARAGTGGSYSPLL. The V call is TRBV20-1, the J call TRBJ1-6; the DNA was not used to check the table's D call, TRBD1. The CDR3 adds up to 15 amino acids, both ends counted. CDR1 is DFQATT and CDR2 is SNEGSKA in the germline V gene (reference sequence).

This clonotype was recorded at least ten times. This chain connects TRBV5-1 to TRBJ2-7; tentatively, D is TRBD1 (6 bases). Trimming removed 1 base at V and 2 bases at J, with 10 bases between. The CDR3 is made up of 14 amino acids. Germline V gives CDR1 SGHRS, CDR2 YFSETQ. CDR3 nucleotides: TGCGCCAGCAGCTTGACAGGGCCAACCTACGAGCAGTACTTC. Translation gives CASSLTGPTYEQYF.

This clonotype has ten or more counts. The V and J genes are TRBV2 and TRBJ2-5; 13 bases match TRBD2. Per the germline V gene, CDR1 is SNHLY and CDR2 is FYNNEI. Trimming cost V 6 bases and J 3 bases; bases outside gene matches: 7. The CDR3 has 16 amino acids. CDR3 coding DNA: TGTGCCAGCAGGAGAGGACTAGCGGGAGCAGAAGAGACCCAGTACTTC. It translates to CASRRGLAGAEETQYF.

This clonotype was recorded many times. The genes are TRBV6-2 or TRBV6-3 and TRBJ1-5; TRBD1 matches 9 bases. Germline V gives CDR1 MNHEY, CDR2 SVGEGT. V was pared by 6 bases and J by 3 bases, with 9 bases of the junction left unmatched. There are 16 residues in the CDR3. In nucleotides, the CDR3 is TGTGCCAGCAGGGGAACAGGGGGCTTCTTCAATCAGCCCCAGCATTTT. Encoded protein: CASRGTGGFFNQPQHF.

This clonotype was seen many times. This rearrangement joins TRBV6-2 or TRBV6-3 to TRBJ2-7, with a possible D match to TRBD1 (6 bases). This CDR3 has 14 amino acids. The germline CDR1 and CDR2 sequences are MNHEY and SVGEGT. The germline V and J ends were trimmed by 6 bases and 1 base, with 13 bases remaining between them. CDR3 in DNA: TGTGCCAGCAGACTCAGGGGACGTTCCTACGAGCAGTACTTC. Residues: CASRLRGRSYEQYF.